This passage covers 12 T cell receptor beta chains from one sample sequenced in a study of control samples from healthy donors and cancer patients. Data came from immunoSEQ multiplex PCR; TCRdb stores just in-frame clones and leaves some out. Of around 110,000 clones listed, roughly 91% are singletons. Sequenced sample: blood. All receptors come from a woman in her seventies in good health.

CDR3 sequence: CASSVGRRTKAGELFF. Here the CDR3 DNA reads TGTGCCAGCAGCGTAGGCCGGCGGACAAAGGCCGGGGAGCTGTTTTTT. The V call is TRBV9, the J call TRBJ2-2; perhaps TRBD1 as D (5 bases). V lost 0 bases and J lost 6, with 15 bases in between. The CDR3 sequence is 16 residues long. CDR1 SGDLS and CDR2 YYNGEE come from the germline V gene.

The rearrangement uses TRBV5-8 and TRBJ1-4, with D possibly matching TRBD1 (5 bases). CDR1 is SGHTS and CDR2 is YDEGEE in the germline V gene. The CDR3 runs 16 residues. The V and J ends lost 4 bases and 0 bases respectively, with 13 bases between them. The CDR3 DNA reads TGTGCCAGCAGCCAAGTGACAGCAGCAACTAATGAAAAACTGTTTTTT. Protein sequence: CASSQVTAATNEKLFF. Full variable domain (rest looked up from reference TRBV5-8 and TRBJ1-4): EAGVTQSPTHLIKTRGQQATLRCSPISGHTSVYWYQQALGLGLQFLLWYDEGEERNRGNFPPRFSGRQFPNYSSELNVNALELEDSALYLCASSQVTAATNEKLFFGSGTQLSVL.

The chain employs TRBV3-1 (or the pseudogene TRBV3-2) and TRBJ1-4; D not resolved. Germline CDR1 reads LGHDT; CDR2 reads YNNKEL (reference sequence). V lost 1 base to trimming and J lost 7 bases, with 19 bases between them. This CDR3 region has 17 residues. The CDR3 coding sequence is TGTGCCAGCAGCCAAGTCCCTAACCTCCCCCGGGGTGAAAAACTGTTTTTT. It translates to CASSQVPNLPRGEKLFF.

This clone was found once. This chain links TRBV6-2 or TRBV6-3 with TRBJ2-7, with D possibly TRBD1 on 5 matching bases. Germline V lookup: CDR1 MNHEY, CDR2 SVGEGT. V lost 4 bases, J lost 6 bases, and 13 bases lay in between. The CDR3 is made up of 13 amino acids. CDR3 region: CASSSMVRGEQYF. The CDR3 DNA sequence: TGTGCCAGCAGTTCTATGGTAAGGGGCGAGCAGTACTTC.

This chain connects TRBV5-1 to TRBJ1-1; 10 nucleotides agree with TRBD1. Germline loops: CDR1 SGHRS, CDR2 YFSETQ. The CDR3 covers 16 residues. The V segment lost 7 bases and the J segment 4 bases; nucleotides outside the gene matches: 13. Here the CDR3 DNA reads TGCGCCAGCTCTCTGGGAGAGTGGACAGGGGGCACTGAAGCTTTCTTT. Translation: CASSLGEWTGGTEAFF.

The J gene is TRBJ2-3, the V gene TRBV4-2; tentative D call: TRBD1 (6 bases). The CDR3 runs 17 residues. Germline lookup yields CDR1 LGHNA and CDR2 YNFKEQ. Trimming stripped 4 bases from V and 4 bases from J, with 21 bases between. The DNA of the CDR3 is TGTGCCAGCAGCCTAGCCGTCTCTCAGGGGTTCCCAGATACGCAGTATTTT. This sequence encodes CASSLAVSQGFPDTQYF.

This chain connects TRBV19 to TRBJ1-6; D not resolved. V was cut by 5 bases and J by 10 bases, with 24 bases left in between. This CDR3 is built from 17 residues. Germline V gives CDR1 LNHDA, CDR2 SQIVND (reference sequence). This CDR3 is CASSLSPGRTSGSPLHF. CDR3 sequence (DNA): TGTGCCAGTAGTTTATCGCCCGGACGCACGAGTGGCTCACCCCTCCACTTT.

The gene calls are TRBV6-5 and TRBJ1-5, with TRBD1 matching 9 bases. CDR1 is MNHEY, CDR2 SVGAGI, per germline. The CDR3 runs to 16 residues. J gave up 4 bases and V 4 bases, and 8 bases lay outside the gene matches. The CDR3 DNA is TGTGCCAGCAGTTCCTTAGGACAGGGGAGGAATCAGCCCCAGCATTTT. This gives the protein CASSSLGQGRNQPQHF.

There are a few counts of this clone. V gene TRBV7-3 combines with J gene TRBJ1-1; the D gene is possibly TRBD1 (6 bases). Deletions cut 4 bases from V and 2 bases from J, with 11 bases between. This CDR3 has 14 amino acids. Germline CDR1 SGHTA, CDR2 FQGTGA. The CDR3 is CASSSDRSNTEAFF. Written as DNA, the CDR3 is TGTGCCAGCAGCTCGGACAGATCTAACACTGAAGCTTTCTTT.

This chain connects TRBV3-1 (or the pseudogene TRBV3-2) to TRBJ1-1; TRBD1 might be the D (5 bases). V lost 2 bases to trimming and J lost 1 base, with 8 bases between them. CDR3 length equals 14 residues. Germline values: CDR1 LGHDT, CDR2 YNNKEL (reference sequence). The CDR3 is CASSQQGWNTEAFF. The CDR3 DNA is TGTGCCAGCAGCCAACAGGGTTGGAACACTGAAGCTTTCTTT.

This chain links TRBV11-1 with TRBJ2-5, with 9 bases identical to TRBD1. This CDR3 has 15 amino acids. The junction had 5 bases not matched to a gene; V was cut back by 1 base and J by 5 bases. Germline CDR1 is SGHAT and CDR2 is FQDESV (reference sequence). Here the CDR3 reads CASSLETGGPETQYF. The CDR3 DNA sequence: TGTGCCAGCAGCTTAGAAACAGGGGGCCCCGAGACCCAGTACTTC.

This chain joins TRBV11-1 and TRBJ1-1; D is ambiguous. The CDR3 contains 15 residues. With 5 bases removed from V and 4 bases from J, the gap between germline ends came to 17 bases. Looked up from germline, CDR1 is SGHAT and CDR2 is FQDESV (reference sequence). The CDR3 nucleotides are TGTGCCAGCAGCCCGGATGTGGACCCGGTCACTGAAGCTTTCTTT. Its translation is CASSPDVDPVTEAFF.